This T cell receptor (beta chain) was documented in a study of neurological immune-mediated disorders. Germline V gene lookup returns CDR1 DFQATT and CDR2 SNEGSKA (reference sequence). Trimming stripped 6 bases from V and 3 bases from J, with 12 bases between. There are 13 residues in the CDR3. It was blood bank volunteers in Maryland, USA who made up the healthy controls. cDNA was made by 5'RACE with 10-nucleotide random UMIs. TCRdb itself ran the 5' RACE reads through MiXCR, one entry per CDR3 protein. The sample contains tens of thousands of distinct CDR3 sequences, about 14% of which appear only once.

The chain carries TRBV20-1 and TRBJ2-1; D may be TRBD2 (5 bases). The sequenced material came from PBMCs. This receptor was identified in a woman aged 50 to 60 in good health. This CDR3 is CSAPAEIYNEQFF. The DNA for the CDR3 is TGCAGTGCCCCAGCGGAGATCTACAATGAGCAGTTCTTC.